A selection of T cell receptor beta chains follows, all from one sample in a study of regulatory T cells in long-lasting Graves disease. One entry per CDR3 protein, called by TCRdb with MiXCR from the multiplex PCR reads. Seen here are 450,000 to 700,000 distinct CDR3 sequences, approximately 13% observed once, and the top ten hold roughly 10%. This sample also appeared in a second study, on T cells in Graves' hyperthyroidism and ophthalmopathy.

Sample: peripheral blood mononuclear cells (PBMCs), taken at new diagnosis, from a patient treated with antithyroid drugs. Receptors originate from a man between 25 and 39 years old with Graves disease. CDR3s include the opening cysteine and the closing phenylalanine or tryptophan. Each record gives: CDR3 length, V gene, D gene, J gene, CDR3 protein. The D gene is left open where the match is weak.

CDR3 length: 14; V gene: TRBV27; D gene: TRBD1; J gene: TRBJ2-1; CDR3 protein: CASSWGQGAYEQFF
CDR3 length: 14; V gene: TRBV10-1; D gene: TRBD2; J gene: TRBJ2-5; CDR3 protein: CASSQGLAGETQYF
CDR3 length: 16; V gene: TRBV5-6; D gene: .; J gene: TRBJ1-2; CDR3 protein: CASSLDRVPRGYGYTF
CDR3 length: 14; V gene: TRBV5-1; D gene: TRBD1; J gene: TRBJ2-5; CDR3 protein: CASSPGTASETQYF
CDR3 length: 14; V gene: TRBV10-3; D gene: TRBD1; J gene: TRBJ2-7; CDR3 protein: CANSRTGGFYEQYF
CDR3 length: 15; V gene: TRBV19; D gene: .; J gene: TRBJ1-5; CDR3 protein: CASTPIGGSNQPQHF
CDR3 length: 15; V gene: TRBV10-2; D gene: .; J gene: TRBJ1-5; CDR3 protein: CASSESEGFDQPQHF
CDR3 length: 16; V gene: TRBV6-5; D gene: TRBD1; J gene: TRBJ2-7; CDR3 protein: CASTNSGGGGSYEQHF
CDR3 length: 12; V gene: TRBV10-3; D gene: .; J gene: TRBJ1-5; CDR3 protein: CAISEASGPQHF
CDR3 length: 15; V gene: TRBV10-3; D gene: TRBD1; J gene: TRBJ2-1; CDR3 protein: CATSDRDRNHNEQFF
CDR3 length: 14; V gene: TRBV4-1; D gene: .; J gene: TRBJ2-1; CDR3 protein: CASTRTRGDNEQFF
CDR3 length: 14; V gene: TRBV13; D gene: .; J gene: TRBJ2-5; CDR3 protein: CASSLYRRRETQYF
CDR3 length: 14; V gene: TRBV2; D gene: TRBD2; J gene: TRBJ2-7; CDR3 protein: CASGSGSLSYEQYF
CDR3 length: 18; V gene: TRBV19; D gene: .; J gene: TRBJ2-4; CDR3 protein: CASSMELGGHSAKNIQYF
CDR3 length: 17; V gene: TRBV5-6; D gene: .; J gene: TRBJ2-2; CDR3 protein: CASSLDTGTVNTGELFF
CDR3 length: 15; V gene: TRBV29-1; D gene: TRBD2; J gene: TRBJ2-3; CDR3 protein: CSVDQRGVGADTQYF
CDR3 length: 15; V gene: TRBV29-1; D gene: TRBD2; J gene: TRBJ2-1; CDR3 protein: CSVEPSGNSYNEQFF
CDR3 length: 12; V gene: TRBV6-2/TRBV6-3; D gene: TRBD1; J gene: TRBJ2-5; CDR3 protein: CASSYNRGTQYF
CDR3 length: 14; V gene: TRBV12-3/TRBV12-4; D gene: TRBD2; J gene: TRBJ2-7; CDR3 protein: CASRTSGSSNEQYF
CDR3 length: 16; V gene: TRBV5-1; D gene: TRBD1; J gene: TRBJ1-1; CDR3 protein: CASSSDRGVSNTEAFF